A selection of T cell receptor beta chains follows, all from one sample in a study of regulatory T cells in long-lasting Graves disease. Each CDR3 protein is one row after TCRdb ran MiXCR on the multiplex PCR reads. The table shows 450,000 or so distinct CDR3 sequences, with less than 25% occurring only once. Sequences were derived from peripheral blood mononuclear cells (PBMCs), sampled when the disease was refractory, from a patient treated with antithyroid drugs. These receptor sequences come from a female donor with Graves disease. CDR3s include the opening cysteine and the closing phenylalanine or tryptophan. D genes are given only for firm matches. The listing skips clone size in some rows; elsewhere it reads once, few, many or a size class.

clone size: many
V gene: TRBV2
J gene: TRBJ1-4
D gene: NA
CDR3 DNA: TGTGCCAGCACCCGAAGTGGGTCTGTTAATGAAAAACTGTTTTTT
CDR3 protein: CASTRSGSVNEKLFF

clone size: NA
V gene: TRBV19
J gene: TRBJ1-1
D gene: TRBD1
CDR3 DNA: TGTGCCAGTAGTATCGGGGGACAGGGGGCAACTGAAGCTTTCTTT
CDR3 protein: CASSIGGQGATEAFF

clone size: many
V gene: TRBV11-2
J gene: TRBJ1-2
D gene: TRBD1
CDR3 DNA: TGTGCCAGCAGTAGGGGGCGTCCCGGCTATGGCTACACCTTC
CDR3 protein: CASSRGRPGYGYTF

clone size: NA
V gene: TRBV5-5
J gene: TRBJ2-7
D gene: NA
CDR3 DNA: TGTGCCAGCAGCTTGGCCTTGGCAGCCAACTACGAGCAGTACTTC
CDR3 protein: CASSLALAANYEQYF

clone size: NA
V gene: TRBV7-2
J gene: TRBJ1-3
D gene: TRBD1
CDR3 DNA: TGTGCCACGGGGACAGACCCTGGAAACACCATATATTTT
CDR3 protein: CATGTDPGNTIYF

clone size: few
V gene: TRBV7-8
J gene: TRBJ2-5
D gene: NA
CDR3 DNA: TGTGCCAGCAGCAAAGCGGGACAGCAAGAGACCCAGTACTTC
CDR3 protein: CASSKAGQQETQYF

clone size: many
V gene: TRBV5-6
J gene: TRBJ1-1
D gene: NA
CDR3 DNA: TGTGCCAGCAGCTTAGGTGGTAGCACTGAAGCTTTCTTT
CDR3 protein: CASSLGGSTEAFF

clone size: many
V gene: TRBV7-2
J gene: TRBJ1-2
D gene: NA
CDR3 DNA: TGTGCCAGCAGCCTAACAGGGATTGAGGGCTACACCTTC
CDR3 protein: CASSLTGIEGYTF

clone size: few
V gene: TRBV30
J gene: TRBJ1-1
D gene: NA
CDR3 DNA: TGTGCCTGGAGTGTTAACTTGAACACTGAAGCTTTCTTT
CDR3 protein: CAWSVNLNTEAFF

clone size: NA
V gene: TRBV28
J gene: TRBJ1-6
D gene: TRBD1
CDR3 DNA: TGTGCCAGCAGACTGGGACAGGCTAATTCACCCCTCCACTTT
CDR3 protein: CASRLGQANSPLHF

clone size: many
V gene: TRBV12-3/TRBV12-4
J gene: TRBJ1-1
D gene: NA
CDR3 DNA: TGTGCCAGCAGTTCCGGGGACGCCACTGAAGCTTTCTTT
CDR3 protein: CASSSGDATEAFF

clone size: NA
V gene: TRBV20-1
J gene: TRBJ1-2
D gene: NA
CDR3 DNA: TGCAGTGCTATAGTTGAAGTCTATGGCTACACCTTC
CDR3 protein: CSAIVEVYGYTF

clone size: many
V gene: TRBV12-3/TRBV12-4
J gene: TRBJ1-4
D gene: NA
CDR3 DNA: TGTGCCAGCAGAGACCGGGGGAAGAGAGGTGAAAAACTGTTTTTT
CDR3 protein: CASRDRGKRGEKLFF

clone size: NA
V gene: TRBV5-5
J gene: TRBJ2-7
D gene: NA
CDR3 DNA: TGTGCCAGCAGTTCGGGGCTTAGCAGGGCTCCCTACGAGCAGTACTTC
CDR3 protein: CASSSGLSRAPYEQYF

clone size: once
V gene: TRBV7-2
J gene: TRBJ2-2
D gene: NA
CDR3 DNA: TGCGCCAGCAGCCAAGGAGCCAGACATACGAACACCGGGGAGCTGTTTTTT
CDR3 protein: CASSQGARHTNTGELFF

clone size: NA
V gene: TRBV12-3/TRBV12-4
J gene: TRBJ1-3
D gene: NA
CDR3 DNA: TGTGCCAGCAGTTTAGTCCCTTACTCTGGAAACACCATATATTTT
CDR3 protein: CASSLVPYSGNTIYF

clone size: NA
V gene: TRBV30
J gene: TRBJ1-1
D gene: NA
CDR3 DNA: TGTGCCTGGAGTGGAGGGAAGGCTTTCTTT
CDR3 protein: CAWSGGKAFF

clone size: few
V gene: TRBV25-1
J gene: TRBJ2-7
D gene: NA
CDR3 DNA: TGTGCCAGCAGTGAAGGCGGGAAGAATCTATACGAGCAGTACTTC
CDR3 protein: CASSEGGKNLYEQYF

clone size: NA
V gene: TRBV25-1
J gene: TRBJ2-6
D gene: NA
CDR3 DNA: TGTGCCAGGCCATCCGGGATTCCTGGGGCCAACGTCCTGACTTTC
CDR3 protein: CARPSGIPGANVLTF

clone size: few
V gene: TRBV25-1
J gene: TRBJ2-6
D gene: NA
CDR3 DNA: TGTGCCAGCAGTGAATATACAGACTACTCTGGGGCCAACGTCCTGACTTTC
CDR3 protein: CASSEYTDYSGANVLTF

clone size: NA
V gene: TRBV29-1
J gene: TRBJ2-7
D gene: TRBD1
CDR3 DNA: TGCAGCGTCGAGGGACAGCGTTACGAGCAGTACTTC
CDR3 protein: CSVEGQRYEQYF

clone size: many
V gene: TRBV19
J gene: TRBJ2-2
D gene: NA
CDR3 DNA: TGTGCCAGTAGTATAAATGGGCAGGGGACCGGGGAGCTGTTTTTT
CDR3 protein: CASSINGQGTGELFF

clone size: NA
V gene: TRBV7-2
J gene: TRBJ1-2
D gene: TRBD1
CDR3 DNA: TGTGCCGGCGGCCGCAGGGGGGAACCGATTCATGGCTACACCTTC
CDR3 protein: CAGGRRGEPIHGYTF

clone size: NA
V gene: TRBV5-1
J gene: TRBJ2-4
D gene: NA
CDR3 DNA: TGCGCCAGCGCCCCCGACAGTAAAAACATTCAGTACTTC
CDR3 protein: CASAPDSKNIQYF

clone size: NA
V gene: TRBV6-1
J gene: TRBJ1-5
D gene: NA
CDR3 DNA: TGTGCCAGCAGTGGGCAGATACTTAGCAATCAGCCCCAGCATTTT
CDR3 protein: CASSGQILSNQPQHF

clone size: many
V gene: TRBV28
J gene: TRBJ1-5
D gene: NA
CDR3 DNA: TGTGCCAGCAGTCCCGCCGTAGGTCTCAATCAGCCCCAGCATTTT
CDR3 protein: CASSPAVGLNQPQHF

clone size: many
V gene: TRBV12-3/TRBV12-4
J gene: TRBJ1-1
D gene: NA
CDR3 DNA: TGTGCCAGCAGCCAGCCCCACAGTGAAGCTTTCTTT
CDR3 protein: CASSQPHSEAFF

clone size: many
V gene: TRBV28
J gene: TRBJ1-2
D gene: NA
CDR3 DNA: TGTGCCAGCAGTACGACAGACTATGGCTACACCTTC
CDR3 protein: CASSTTDYGYTF

clone size: NA
V gene: TRBV19
J gene: TRBJ2-2
D gene: TRBD1
CDR3 DNA: TGTGCCAGTAGTACCGGGGACAGGGTGTACACCGGGGAGCTGTTTTTT
CDR3 protein: CASSTGDRVYTGELFF

clone size: NA
V gene: TRBV6-9
J gene: TRBJ2-5
D gene: NA
CDR3 DNA: TGTGCCAGCAGTTACCCCGTCCCATTGACCCAGTACTTC
CDR3 protein: CASSYPVPLTQYF

clone size: many
V gene: TRBV20-1
J gene: TRBJ2-7
D gene: NA
CDR3 DNA: TGCAGTGCGAGGGCCACCTACGAGCAGTACTTC
CDR3 protein: CSARATYEQYF

clone size: many
V gene: TRBV12-3/TRBV12-4
J gene: TRBJ1-1
D gene: NA
CDR3 DNA: TGTGCCAGCAGTTTGAGGTGGGCTGAAGCTTTCTTT
CDR3 protein: CASSLRWAEAFF

clone size: many
V gene: TRBV12-3/TRBV12-4
J gene: TRBJ2-7
D gene: NA
CDR3 DNA: TGTGCCAGCAGTTTAGGGGTAGGGGTGTACGAGCAGTACTTC
CDR3 protein: CASSLGVGVYEQYF

clone size: many
V gene: TRBV28
J gene: TRBJ1-4
D gene: TRBD1
CDR3 DNA: TGTGCCAGCAGTAGTCGGACAGGGCAAGCTAATGAAAAACTGTTTTTT
CDR3 protein: CASSSRTGQANEKLFF

clone size: few
V gene: TRBV5-1
J gene: TRBJ1-2
D gene: TRBD1
CDR3 DNA: TGCGCCAGCAGCGGCCGCGACAGGGGCGGATATGGCTACACCTTC
CDR3 protein: CASSGRDRGGYGYTF

clone size: NA
V gene: TRBV20-1
J gene: TRBJ1-2
D gene: TRBD1
CDR3 DNA: TGCAGTGCTAGAGATAAAGGGGGCGGCGGCTGCACCTTC
CDR3 protein: CSARDKGGGGCTF

clone size: NA
V gene: TRBV25-1
J gene: TRBJ1-4
D gene: NA
CDR3 DNA: TGTGCCAGCAGTGGACCGGGACTTCCCGTCGGGAAACTGTTTTTT
CDR3 protein: CASSGPGLPVGKLFF

clone size: few
V gene: TRBV30
J gene: TRBJ1-2
D gene: TRBD1
CDR3 DNA: TGTGCCTGGAGTCGGGACAGAACCTATGGCTACACCTTC
CDR3 protein: CAWSRDRTYGYTF

clone size: few
V gene: TRBV6-1
J gene: TRBJ2-5
D gene: TRBD2
CDR3 DNA: TGTGCCAGCACCGGGGGGGGGGGAGAGCCCCAAGAGACCCAGTACTTC
CDR3 protein: CASTGGGGEPQETQYF

clone size: many
V gene: TRBV6-1
J gene: TRBJ1-2
D gene: TRBD1
CDR3 DNA: TGTGCCAGCACCGGGACAGGGGGCAAAGGGAACTATGGCTACACCTTC
CDR3 protein: CASTGTGGKGNYGYTF